Below are 2 T cell receptor beta chains sequenced from a single sample in a study of T and B cells in COVID-19 patients. Multiplex PCR with BIOMED2 TRB-A/B primer pools amplified TRB rearrangements. TCRdb analysed the multiplex PCR reads with MiXCR anew, one entry per CDR3 protein. Of 2,000 to 2,500 distinct CDR3 sequences listed, roughly 24% are singletons. Each TRB amplification used roughly 230-550 ng of genomic DNA from blood. Sequenced material: blood. The source is a human donor with active COVID-19.

This clonotype came up a few times. This rearrangement joins TRBV20-1 to TRBJ2-1; D may be TRBD2 (5 bases). Germline V CDR1 and CDR2: DFQATT, SNEGSKA (reference sequence). The CDR3 has 14 residues. With 7 bases removed from V and 5 bases from J, the gap between germline ends came to 18 bases. The chain's CDR3 is CSVAYHPGNNEQFF. Here the CDR3 DNA reads TGCAGTGTCGCGTACCACCCGGGGAACAATGAGCAGTTCTTC.

The CDR3 spells CATSREKGGGAGQPQHF. CDR3 nucleotide sequence: TGTGCCACCAGCAGAGAAAAAGGAGGGGGCGCGGGTCAGCCCCAGCATTTT. The gene calls are TRBV15 and TRBJ1-5; 7 positions agree with TRBD1. Germline CDR1 and CDR2: LNHNV and YYDKDF (reference sequence). V shed 0 bases, J shed 6 bases, and the junction held 11 bases outside the gene matches. This CDR3 has 17 amino acids.